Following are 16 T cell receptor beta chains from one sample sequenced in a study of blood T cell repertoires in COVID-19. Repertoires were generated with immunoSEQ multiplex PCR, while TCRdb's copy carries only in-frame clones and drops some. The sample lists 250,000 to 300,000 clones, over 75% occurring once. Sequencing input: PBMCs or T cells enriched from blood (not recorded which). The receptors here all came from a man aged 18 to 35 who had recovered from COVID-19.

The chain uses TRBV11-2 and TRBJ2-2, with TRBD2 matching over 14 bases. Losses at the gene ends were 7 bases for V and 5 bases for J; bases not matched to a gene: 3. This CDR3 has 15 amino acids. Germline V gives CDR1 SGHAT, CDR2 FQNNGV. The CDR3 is CASTGLAGETGELFF. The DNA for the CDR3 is TGTGCCAGCACGGGACTAGCGGGGGAGACCGGGGAGCTGTTTTTT.

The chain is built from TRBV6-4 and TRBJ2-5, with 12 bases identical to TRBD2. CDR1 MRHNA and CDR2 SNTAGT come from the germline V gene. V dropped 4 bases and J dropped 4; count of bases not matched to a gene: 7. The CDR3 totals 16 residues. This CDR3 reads CASSALAGGPGETQYF. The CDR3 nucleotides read TGTGCCAGCAGTGCCCTAGCGGGGGGGCCAGGAGAGACCCAGTACTTC.

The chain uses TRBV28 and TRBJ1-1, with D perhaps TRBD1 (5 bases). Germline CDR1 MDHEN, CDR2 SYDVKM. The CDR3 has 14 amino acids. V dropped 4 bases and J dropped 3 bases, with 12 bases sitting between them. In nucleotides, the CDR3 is TGTGCCAGCAGTTCCTCGGGGGGGTACACTGAAGCTTTCTTT. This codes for CASSSSGGYTEAFF. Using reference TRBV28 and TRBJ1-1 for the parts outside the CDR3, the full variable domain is DVKVTQSSRYLVKRTGEKVFLECVQDMDHENMFWYRQDPGLGLRLIYFSYDVKMKEKGDIPEGYSVSREKKERFSLILESASTNQTSMYLCASSSSGGYTEAFFGQGTRLTVV.

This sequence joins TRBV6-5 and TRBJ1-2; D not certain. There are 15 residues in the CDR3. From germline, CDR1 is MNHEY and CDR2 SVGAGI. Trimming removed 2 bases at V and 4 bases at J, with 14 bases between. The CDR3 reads CASSYAAQGGYGYTF. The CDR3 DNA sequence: TGTGCCAGCAGTTACGCGGCTCAAGGAGGCTATGGCTACACCTTC.

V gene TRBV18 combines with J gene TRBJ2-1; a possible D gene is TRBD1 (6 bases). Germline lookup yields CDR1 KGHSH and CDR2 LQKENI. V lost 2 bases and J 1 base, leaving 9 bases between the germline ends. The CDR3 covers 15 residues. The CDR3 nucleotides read TGTGCCAGCTCACCAGGTACAGGGTCCTACAATGAGCAGTTCTTC. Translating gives CASSPGTGSYNEQFF.

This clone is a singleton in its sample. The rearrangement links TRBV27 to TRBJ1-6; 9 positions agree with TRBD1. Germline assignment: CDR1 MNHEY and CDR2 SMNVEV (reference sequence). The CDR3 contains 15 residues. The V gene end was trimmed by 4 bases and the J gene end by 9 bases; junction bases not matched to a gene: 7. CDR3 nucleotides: TGTGCCAGCAGTTCACCGGGACAGGGTTTTTCACCCCTCCACTTT. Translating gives CASSSPGQGFSPLHF.

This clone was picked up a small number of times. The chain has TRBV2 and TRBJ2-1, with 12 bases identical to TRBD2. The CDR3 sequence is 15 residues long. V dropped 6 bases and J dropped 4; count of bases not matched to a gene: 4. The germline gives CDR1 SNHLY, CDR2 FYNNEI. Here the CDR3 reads CASRKLAGGYNEQFF. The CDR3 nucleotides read TGTGCCAGCAGAAAACTAGCGGGGGGATACAATGAGCAGTTCTTC.

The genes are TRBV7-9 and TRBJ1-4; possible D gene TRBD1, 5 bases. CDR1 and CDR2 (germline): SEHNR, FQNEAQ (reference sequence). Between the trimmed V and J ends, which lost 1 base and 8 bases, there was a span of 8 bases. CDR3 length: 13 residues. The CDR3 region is CASSLVGGEKLFF. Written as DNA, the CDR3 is TGTGCCAGCAGCTTAGTCGGGGGGGAAAAACTGTTTTTT.

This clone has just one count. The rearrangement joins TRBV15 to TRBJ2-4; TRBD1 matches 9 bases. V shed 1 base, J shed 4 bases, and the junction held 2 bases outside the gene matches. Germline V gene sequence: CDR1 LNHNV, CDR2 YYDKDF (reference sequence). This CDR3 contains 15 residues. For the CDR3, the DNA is TGTGCCACCAGCAGAGCGGGGACAGGGAAAAACATTCAGTACTTC. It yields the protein CATSRAGTGKNIQYF.

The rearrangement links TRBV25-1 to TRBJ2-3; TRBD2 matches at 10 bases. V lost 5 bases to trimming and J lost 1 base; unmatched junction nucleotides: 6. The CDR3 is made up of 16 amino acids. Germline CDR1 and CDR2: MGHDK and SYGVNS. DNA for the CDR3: TGTGCCAGCAGTCCTGCCGGGACTAGCGGCACAGATACGCAGTATTTT. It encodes CASSPAGTSGTDTQYF.

The CDR3 DNA follows: TGTGCCAGCAGCTTAGGGCAGACGAACACCGGGGAGCTGTTTTTT. Protein product: CASSLGQTNTGELFF. This chain uses TRBV7-3 with TRBJ2-2; no clear D gene. V was shortened by 2 bases and J by 0 bases, with 7 bases between the two germline ends. CDR1 and CDR2 from the germline V gene are SGHTA and FQGTGA. The CDR3 is 15 amino acids.

CDR3 nucleotide sequence: TGTGCCTGTCACGGACAGAGCTCTGGAAACACCATATATTTT. Its translation: CACHGQSSGNTIYF. The chain links TRBV30 to TRBJ1-3; D is possibly TRBD1 (6 bases). This CDR3 contains 14 residues. Germline V gene lookup returns CDR1 GTSNPN and CDR2 SVGIG (reference sequence). Trimming stripped 6 bases from V and 0 bases from J, with 12 bases between.

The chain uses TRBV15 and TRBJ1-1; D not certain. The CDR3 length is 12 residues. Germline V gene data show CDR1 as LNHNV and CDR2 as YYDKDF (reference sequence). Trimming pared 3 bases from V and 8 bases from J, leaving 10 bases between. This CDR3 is CATSRSIREAFF. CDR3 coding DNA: TGTGCCACCAGCAGGAGTATCCGCGAAGCTTTCTTT. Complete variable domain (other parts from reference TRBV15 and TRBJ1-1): DAMVIQNPRYQVTQFGKPVTLSCSQTLNHNVMYWYQQKSSQAPKLLFHYYDKDFNNEADTPDNFQSRRPNTSFCFLDIRSPGLGDTAMYLCATSRSIREAFFGQGTRLTVV.

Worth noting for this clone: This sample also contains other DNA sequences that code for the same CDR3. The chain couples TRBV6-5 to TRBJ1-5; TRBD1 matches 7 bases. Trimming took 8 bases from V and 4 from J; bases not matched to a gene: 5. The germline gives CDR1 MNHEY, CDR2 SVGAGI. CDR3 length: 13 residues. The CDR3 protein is CASRGTANQPQHF. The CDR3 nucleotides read TGTGCCAGCCGGGGGACAGCAAATCAGCCCCAGCATTTT.

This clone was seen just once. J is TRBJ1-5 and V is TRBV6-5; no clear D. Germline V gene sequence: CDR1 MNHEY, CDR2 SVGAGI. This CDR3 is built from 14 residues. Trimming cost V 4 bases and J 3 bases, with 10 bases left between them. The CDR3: CASSLRVNNQPQHF. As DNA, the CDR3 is TGTGCCAGCAGTTTGAGGGTAAACAATCAGCCCCAGCATTTT.

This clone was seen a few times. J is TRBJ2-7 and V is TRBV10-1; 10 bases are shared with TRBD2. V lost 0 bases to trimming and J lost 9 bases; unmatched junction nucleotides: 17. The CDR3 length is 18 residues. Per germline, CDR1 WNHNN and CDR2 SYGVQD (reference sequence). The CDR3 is CASSESKGASGRRSGQYF. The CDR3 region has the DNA TGCGCCAGCAGTGAGTCGAAGGGAGCTAGCGGGAGAAGATCGGGGCAGTACTTC.